The table lists the clone carrying this T cell receptor beta chain with a few counts. Its antigen is not known. The data stem from a study of T-cell memory formation after mild COVID-19. Overall study results and limits: Researchers found some responding clones in pre-infection memory, a sign that cross-reactive memory joined. Shrinking CD4+ clones resided mostly in CM and EM, and CD8+ ones in EMRA. Whether day 37 second-wave clones are SARS-CoV-2-specific was not confirmed.

Constant-segment primers and 5'RACE yielded cDNA libraries for TCR alpha and TCR beta, each carrying sample barcodes and UMIs. Using its own MiXCR run on the 5' RACE reads, TCRdb lists one record per CDR3 protein. The sample carries about 350,000 distinct CDR3 sequences, 20% to 25% recorded once. Trimming removed 0 bases at V and 8 bases at J, with 8 bases between. This CDR3 spans 12 amino acids. Germline CDR1 is SQVTM and CDR2 is ANQGSEA. This sequence was found in a man aged 18 to 29 who had mild COVID-19 (a few samples of this study predate the infection). Cell type and time point are not known. The chain joins TRBV29-1 to TRBJ2-1; possibly TRBD1 or TRBD2 for D (5 bases each). Sequenced: PBMCs or a T cell subset sorted from them (not recorded which). CDR3 sequence: CSVEDLGDEQFF. The DNA of the CDR3 is TGCAGCGTTGAAGATCTGGGGGATGAGCAGTTCTTC.